This entry describes one T cell receptor (beta chain). No antigen is known for it. A read error may be the cause here, since a much bigger clone is one base away. Germline values: CDR1 SGHTA, CDR2 FQGNSA. The CDR3 has 15 residues. Trimming removed 2 bases at V and 3 bases at J, with 10 bases between. TCRdb independently ran MiXCR on the RACE reads; one entry per CDR3 protein. The table has 33,000 or so distinct CDR3 sequences, roughly 12% seen once. These data are taken from a study of human T cells and chemical hapten exposure. Across the study: Sensitization applied 2% DPC to approximately 2 cm by approximately 2 cm of upper inner arm skin. Upper-back patches of 0.01% DPC were read at 6 days.

The time point denotes: pre-sensitization, week 0. Regarding treatment: therapeutic diphenylcyclopropenone sensitization with weekly scalp DPC. Whole blood, unfractionated, served as the material for total RNA extraction. Study-wide findings and caveats: Sensitization with DPC brought no change to TCRs above 1 in 1000 in frequency.

The chain recombines TRBV7-2 with TRBJ2-2; D uncertain. Material: whole blood, obtained in connection with sensitization to the hapten diphenylcyclopropenone (DPC). The sequence derives from a woman in her thirties or forties with alopecia areata. Some clones in this sample may be carry-over from other donors' samples. The CDR3 coding sequence is TGTGCCAGCAGCTTATCGTCCTCACACACCGGGGAGCTGTTTTTT. Its protein product is CASSLSSSHTGELFF.